This is a list of T cell receptor beta chains from one sample in a study of T cell repertoires and HLA-DP antigens. No antigen is known for these receptors. Assay used: immunoSEQ multiplex PCR; TCRdb lists only in-frame clones, some missing. The table has over 60,000 clones, around 77% seen once. The source material was CD4+ T cells from PBMCs. The source is a man between 60 and 75 years old in good health and CMV-seronegative. CDR3s leave out the opening cysteine and the closing phenylalanine or tryptophan. A D gene is named only where the DNA matches it firmly.

v_gene	d_gene	j_gene	CDR3aa
TRBV4-2	.	TRBJ1-2	ASSQDAGDYGYT
TRBV19	TRBD1	TRBJ1-1	ASSIIVTRGREAF
TRBV4-1	TRBD1	TRBJ1-1	ASSRGQGVLTEAF
TRBV5-4	.	TRBJ2-5	ASSLYGISETQY
TRBV6-5	.	TRBJ1-4	ASSRYRDNEKLF
TRBV5-8	TRBD1	TRBJ1-2	ASSLAGTGNYGYT
TRBV7-2	.	TRBJ2-1	ASSRVWASSYNEQF
TRBV11-2	.	TRBJ1-3	ASSLEPASGNTIY
TRBV30	.	TRBJ1-6	AWSQTPNSPLH
TRBV6-1	TRBD1	TRBJ1-5	ASREQGAAINQPQH
TRBV4-2	TRBD2	TRBJ2-1	ASSQAGGPLGSEQF
TRBV6-6	.	TRBJ1-2	ASSYIVQGGGYT
TRBV7-2	.	TRBJ1-2	ASSLGFGERYGYT
TRBV28	.	TRBJ1-6	ASAIIQGPNSPLH
TRBV7-2	.	TRBJ1-6	ASSSDSYNSPLH
TRBV6-6	TRBD1	TRBJ1-2	ASSYSGQGGGYGYT
TRBV2	TRBD1	TRBJ2-5	ASGPRQGEYETQY
TRBV2	.	TRBJ1-5	ASRSGTLSNQPQH
TRBV30	.	TRBJ2-1	AWSTNYNEQF
TRBV4-3	TRBD1	TRBJ1-2	ASSQGGAGTGYGYT
TRBV15	TRBD1	TRBJ1-6	ATSRPPDRGPNSPLH
TRBV5-6	.	TRBJ2-5	ASSLVGVRSGQETQY
TRBV19	.	TRBJ1-1	ASSFYRNTEAF
TRBV6-5	.	TRBJ2-7	ASRPWQSYEQY
TRBV2	.	TRBJ2-5	ASSEFKVGETQY
TRBV4-3	.	TRBJ2-7	ASSQDAGAYEQY
TRBV30	.	TRBJ1-1	AWSPGAFTEAF
TRBV6-6	.	TRBJ1-1	ASSYSTENTEAF
TRBV19	TRBD2	TRBJ2-3	ASSLGLAGADTQY
TRBV4-3	.	TRBJ2-3	ASSQERRDTQY
TRBV19	.	TRBJ2-7	ASSIAGIGYEQY
TRBV5-1	TRBD2	TRBJ2-5	ASSLGLAGGYGETQY
TRBV9	.	TRBJ1-6	ASSVDPNSYNSPLH
TRBV5-1	TRBD1	TRBJ1-6	ASSWDRGSNSPLH
TRBV9	.	TRBJ2-7	ASSEEGQSSYEQY
TRBV28	.	TRBJ1-4	ASSLSSLNEKLF
TRBV15	.	TRBJ1-1	ATSIGLVNTEAF
TRBV18	.	TRBJ1-1	ASSPEWNTEAF
TRBV7-6	.	TRBJ2-3	ASSPGRPATDTQY
TRBV27	TRBD1	TRBJ1-5	ATRGNQPQH
TRBV5-1	.	TRBJ2-4	ASSLDRDIQY
TRBV9	.	TRBJ2-2	ASREGLANTGELF
TRBV9	.	TRBJ1-4	ASSTQGRDATNEKLF
TRBV11-3	.	TRBJ1-2	ASSALDDLKTYGYT
TRBV19	TRBD1	TRBJ2-2	ASSIFRQGGTGELF
TRBV5-1	TRBD2	TRBJ2-5	ASSRPGTSGQETQY